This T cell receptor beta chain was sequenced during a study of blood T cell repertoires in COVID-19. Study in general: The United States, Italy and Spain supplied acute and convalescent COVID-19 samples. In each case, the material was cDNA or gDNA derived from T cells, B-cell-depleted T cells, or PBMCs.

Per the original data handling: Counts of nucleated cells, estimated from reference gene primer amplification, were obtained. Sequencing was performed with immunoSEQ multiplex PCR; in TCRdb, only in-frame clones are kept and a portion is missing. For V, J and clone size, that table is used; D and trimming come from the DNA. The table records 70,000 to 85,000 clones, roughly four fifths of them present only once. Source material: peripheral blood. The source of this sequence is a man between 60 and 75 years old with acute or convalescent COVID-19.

CDR3 DNA sequence: TGTGCCAGCAGCTTGGGAGGACTAGCGGAAGAGACCCAGTACTTC. This encodes CASSLGGLAEETQYF. The chain links TRBV7-2 to TRBJ2-5; 10 bases align to TRBD2. Germline V gene sequence: CDR1 SGHTA, CDR2 FQGNSA. This CDR3 has 15 residues. J lost 3 bases, V lost 3 bases, and 4 bases had no gene match.